The 25 T cell receptor beta chains below come from one sample, sequenced in a study of T cells in Graves' hyperthyroidism and ophthalmopathy. Amplified regions were TCR beta CDR3 sequences from RNA transcripts. When the TCR CDR3 underwent first-round RT-PCR, the HTBI primer set was used. TCRdb passed the multiplex PCR reads through MiXCR, listing each CDR3 protein once. The repertoire holds 750,000 to 900,000 distinct CDR3 sequences, with 35% to 40% as singletons. The sample comprised blood. The receptors come from a man between 18 and 35 years old with Graves' hyperthyroidism.

This rearrangement joins TRBV20-1 to TRBJ2-7, with 8 bases identical to TRBD2. The CDR3 length is 13 residues. Trimming at V came to 6 bases and at J to 11 bases, leaving 15 bases not matched to a gene. Per the germline V gene, CDR1 is DFQATT and CDR2 is SNEGSKA (reference sequence). Written as DNA, the CDR3 is TGCAGTGCACAACCCCCGGGGGGGCCCGATAAGTACTTC. This gives the protein CSAQPPGGPDKYF.

This clonotype was detected only a few times. This rearrangement joins TRBV7-8 to TRBJ1-4; possibly TRBD1 for D (5 bases). The V gene's germline CDR1 is SGHVS and CDR2 FQNEAQ. V lost 5 bases and J 8 bases, leaving 18 bases between the germline ends. There are 15 residues in the CDR3. CDR3 in DNA: TGTGCCAGCAGCAGCGACGGGACCTTTGGGGAAAAACTGTTTTTT. Residues: CASSSDGTFGEKLFF.

As regards this clonotype: This clone may be a read error of a much larger clone one base away. V and J are TRBV7-2 and TRBJ2-5; D is ambiguous. The CDR3 extends over 13 amino acids. The germline V gene has CDR1 SGHTA and CDR2 FQGNSA. V was clipped by 5 bases and J by 7 bases, with 14 bases between them. CDR3 sequence reads: CASSHPNRATQYF. The DNA for the CDR3 is TGTGCCAGCAGCCATCCTAACCGGGCGACCCAGTACTTC.

The gene calls are TRBV5-1 and TRBJ1-2; no clear D. With 1 base removed from V and 4 bases from J, the gap between germline ends came to 14 bases. The length of the CDR3 is 15 residues. CDR1 is SGHRS, CDR2 YFSETQ, per germline. The CDR3 DNA sequence: TGCGCCAGCAGCTTGACAGTTGATAGCCCCTATGGCTACACCTTC. The encoded protein is CASSLTVDSPYGYTF.

A remark on this clonotype: Being one base from a much bigger clone, this may be a read error. J is TRBJ2-6 and V is TRBV2, with D uncertain. The CDR3 sequence is 15 residues long. From germline, CDR1 is SNHLY and CDR2 FYNNEI. V shed 8 bases and J shed 2 bases, with 13 bases lying between them. In DNA, the CDR3 is TGTGCCAGCTTCGTGACAATGCCTGGGGCCAACGTCCTGACTTTC. This encodes CASFVTMPGANVLTF.

The table lists this clonotype with many counts. This sequence joins TRBV19 and TRBJ2-6, with unresolved D. Germline V gene data show CDR1 as LNHDA and CDR2 as SQIVND (reference sequence). The CDR3 runs 16 residues. The V end lost 1 base, the J end lost 0 bases, and 7 bases lay between the germline ends. CDR3: CASSIVPISGANVLTF. The CDR3 coding sequence is TGTGCCAGTAGTATAGTCCCGATCTCTGGGGCCAACGTCCTGACTTTC. Together with reference TRBV19 and TRBJ2-6, the CDR3 gives the full variable domain: DGGITQSPKYLFRKEGQNVTLSCEQNLNHDAMYWYRQDPGQGLRLIYYSQIVNDFQKGDIAEGYSVSREKKESFPLTVTSAQKNPTAFYLCASSIVPISGANVLTFGAGSRLTVL.

V and J are TRBV6-5 and TRBJ2-2; D not resolved. Trimming stripped 0 bases from V and 3 bases from J, with 8 bases between. CDR3 length: 15 amino acids. CDR1 MNHEY and CDR2 SVGAGI come from the germline V gene. DNA for the CDR3: TGTGCCAGCAGTTACTCGACCGTCGACACCGGGGAGCTGTTTTTT. Translating gives CASSYSTVDTGELFF.

The J gene is TRBJ2-7, the V gene TRBV29-1, with 11 bases matching TRBD2. The CDR3 has 12 residues. Germline V lookup: CDR1 SQVTM, CDR2 ANQGSEA. The DNA for the CDR3 is TGCAGTGCTGGAGGGACTAGCGGCGAGCAGTACTTC. Translating it yields CSAGGTSGEQYF.

With respect to this clonotype: A junction end diverges from the germline sequence, so it may reflect a read error. The chain employs TRBV15 and TRBJ1-5; TRBD1 is a possible D gene (5 bases). Germline assignment: CDR1 LNHNV and CDR2 YYDKDF (reference sequence). The CDR3 extends over 13 amino acids. The CDR3 sequence is CATREGSNQPQHF. CDR3 nucleotides: TGTGCTACCAGGGAGGGGAGCAATCAGCCCCAGCATTTT.

This clonotype was seen just once. A much larger clone lies one base from this, so it may be a read error. Here the CDR3 reads CVSSFMYNTEAFF. In DNA, the CDR3 is TGTGTCAGCAGTTTCATGTATAACACTGAAGCTTTCTTT. The chain has TRBV12-3 or TRBV12-4 and TRBJ1-1, with D unclear. This CDR3 comprises 13 residues.

J is TRBJ2-2 and V is TRBV10-3; 9 bases are shared with TRBD1. Germline assignment: CDR1 ENHRY and CDR2 SYGVKD. The CDR3 totals 15 residues. V shed 10 bases and J 4 bases; nucleotides not matched to a gene: 10. The CDR3 coding sequence is TGTGCCAGCAGCGCGGGACAGGGTCCCACCGGGGAGCTGTTTTTT. The encoded protein is CASSAGQGPTGELFF.

Comments on this clonotype: A single base separates this from a much larger clone, so it may be a read error. This chain uses TRBV7-9 with TRBJ1-2; TRBD1 matches at 8 bases. The CDR3 is 15 amino acids. The J segment lost 8 bases and the V segment lost 4 bases, leaving 12 bases of the junction unmatched. The germline CDR1 and CDR2 sequences are SEHNR and FQNEAQ (reference sequence). The CDR3 DNA reads TGTGCCAGCAGCTCCCGGACAGGGACCTTTTTAGGCTACACCTTC. This gives the protein CASSSRTGTFLGYTF.

In this sample, this clonotype turned up many times. The chain is built from TRBV7-9 and TRBJ2-2; TRBD2 matches 8 bases. The CDR3 is made up of 14 amino acids. V shed 9 bases, J shed 1 base, and the junction held 4 bases outside the gene matches. Germline lookup yields CDR1 SEHNR and CDR2 FQNEAQ (reference sequence). CDR3 DNA: TGTGCCAGTCCGGGACTAGTGAACACCGGGGAGCTGTTTTTT. The encoded protein is CASPGLVNTGELFF.

This clonotype has a count of ten or more. The chain carries TRBV9 and TRBJ1-1; TRBD1 might be the D (5 bases). CDR3 size: 13 residues. Germline CDR1 reads SGDLS; CDR2 reads YYNGEE. The V end was cut by 3 bases, the J end by 4 bases, with 10 bases between. CDR3 sequence (DNA): TGTGCCAGCAGCGGGGAGGGACTCACTGAAGCTTTCTTT. Translation gives CASSGEGLTEAFF.

This chain uses TRBV11-1 with TRBJ2-5, with D tentatively TRBD2 (6 bases). Germline V gene data show CDR1 as SGHAT and CDR2 as FQDESV (reference sequence). Trimming pared 3 bases from V and 2 bases from J, leaving 16 bases between. CDR3 size: 16 residues. In DNA, the CDR3 is TGTGCCAGCAGCTTCCTTGGTGGGGGGTTGCAAGAGACCCAGTACTTC. Encoded protein: CASSFLGGGLQETQYF.

This chain links TRBV25-1 with TRBJ1-6, with a weak D call TRBD1 (6 bases). The CDR3 is 15 amino acids. Trimming removed 7 bases at V and 7 bases at J, with 17 bases between. Germline V gene sequence: CDR1 MGHDK, CDR2 SYGVNS. The CDR3 region is CASTPGPTGNSPLHF. The CDR3 DNA reads TGTGCCAGCACTCCGGGACCCACAGGGAATTCACCCCTCCACTTT.

The rearrangement links TRBV25-1 to TRBJ1-2; 7 bases agree with TRBD1. V shed 6 bases and J 2 bases; nucleotides not matched to a gene: 12. CDR1 and CDR2 (germline): MGHDK, SYGVNS. This CDR3 is 16 amino acids long. The CDR3 here is CASSSVAGQHNYGYTF. CDR3 in DNA: TGTGCCAGCAGCTCAGTCGCGGGACAGCACAACTATGGCTACACCTTC.

This CDR3 reads CASSLGGAIYEQYF. CDR3 bases: TGCGCCAGCAGCTTGGGGGGGGCCATCTACGAGCAGTACTTC. V and J are TRBV5-1 and TRBJ2-7; possibly TRBD1 or TRBD2 for D (6 bases each). CDR1 and CDR2 (germline): SGHRS, YFSETQ. The V end was cut by 0 bases, the J end by 3 bases, with 10 bases between. CDR3 length: 14 residues.

Concerning this clonotype itself: The conserved final phenylalanine or tryptophan is absent from the CDR3, which likely points to a read error. This sequence joins TRBV6-5 and TRBJ1-1; no clear D gene. The germline gives CDR1 MNHEY, CDR2 SVGAGI. V lost 5 bases, J lost 4 bases, and 2 bases lay in between. CDR3 length: 10 amino acids. CDR3 sequence: CASSITEAFI. The CDR3 coding sequence is TGTGCCAGCAGTATCACTGAAGCTTTCATT.

This clonotype was detected ten times or more. The chain recombines TRBV15 with TRBJ2-7; D is perhaps TRBD1 (5 bases). The germline gives CDR1 LNHNV, CDR2 YYDKDF (reference sequence). Trimming removed 0 bases at V and 2 bases at J, with 8 bases between. The CDR3 sequence is 14 residues long. Written as DNA, the CDR3 is TGTGCCACCAGCAGAGAGGACATCACCTACGAGCAGTACTTC. Translated: CATSREDITYEQYF.

In this sample, this clonotype turned up once. This chain links TRBV7-9 with TRBJ1-5; no reliable D call. Germline values: CDR1 SEHNR, CDR2 FQNEAQ (reference sequence). The CDR3 runs to 14 residues. V lost 5 bases and J lost 0, with 8 bases in between. CDR3 DNA sequence: TGTGCCAGCAGCCTCCAGGTTAGCAATCAGCCCCAGCATTTT. Translating it yields CASSLQVSNQPQHF.

This clonotype was detected only a few times. This sequence joins TRBV12-3 or TRBV12-4 and TRBJ2-7; the D is unclear. V was clipped by 6 bases and J by 2 bases, with 11 bases between them. The CDR3 consists of 13 residues. The CDR3 DNA is TGTGCCAGCAGCAGCGTTGGGGCCTACGAGCAGTACTTC. Encoded protein: CASSSVGAYEQYF.

A word on this clonotype: Given a much more abundant clone one base away, this may be a read error. V usage is TRBV25-1 and J usage is TRBJ2-2; D tentatively reads TRBD1 or TRBD2 (6 bases each). This CDR3 comprises 14 residues. Trimming stripped 7 bases from V and 4 bases from J, with 13 bases between. CDR1 and CDR2 (germline): MGHDK, SYGVNS. CDR3 in DNA: TGTGCCAGCACGGGGGCGCCGATCACCGGGGAGCTGTTTTTT. It is translated as CASTGAPITGELFF.

Comments on this clonotype: A much more abundant neighbour one base away suggests this may be a read error. The DNA is left out, because the CDR3 cannot be placed on it with certainty; the CDR3 is given as TCRdb lists it. V usage is TRBV2 and J usage is TRBJ1-2; the DNA was not used to check the table's D call, TRBD1. Germline CDR1 SNHLY, CDR2 FYNNEI. The CDR3 is 11 amino acids long, termini counted. CDR3 amino acids: CATYRDYGCTF.

This chain connects TRBV7-2 to TRBJ1-1; D unresolved. The CDR3 is 14 amino acids. V lost 5 bases and J lost 3, with 13 bases in between. The germline gives CDR1 SGHTA, CDR2 FQGNSA. The CDR3 nucleotides are TGTGCCAGCAGCACCGGACCGATCGACACTGAAGCTTTCTTT. Translating gives CASSTGPIDTEAFF.